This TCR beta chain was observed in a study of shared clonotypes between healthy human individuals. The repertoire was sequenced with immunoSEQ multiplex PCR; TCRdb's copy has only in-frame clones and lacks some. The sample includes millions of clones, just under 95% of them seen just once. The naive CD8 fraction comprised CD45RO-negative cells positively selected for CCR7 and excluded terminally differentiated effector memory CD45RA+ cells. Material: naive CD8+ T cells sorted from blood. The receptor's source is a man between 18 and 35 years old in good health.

DNA for the CDR3: TGTGCCAGTAGTATTTTAGCGGGAGCAAGCTACAATGAGCAGTTCTTC. This sequence encodes CASSILAGASYNEQFF. The chain is built from TRBV19 and TRBJ2-1, with 9 positions matching TRBD2. Trimming cost V 3 bases and J 3 bases; bases outside gene matches: 6. The CDR3 covers 16 residues. The germline gives CDR1 LNHDA, CDR2 SQIVND (reference sequence).